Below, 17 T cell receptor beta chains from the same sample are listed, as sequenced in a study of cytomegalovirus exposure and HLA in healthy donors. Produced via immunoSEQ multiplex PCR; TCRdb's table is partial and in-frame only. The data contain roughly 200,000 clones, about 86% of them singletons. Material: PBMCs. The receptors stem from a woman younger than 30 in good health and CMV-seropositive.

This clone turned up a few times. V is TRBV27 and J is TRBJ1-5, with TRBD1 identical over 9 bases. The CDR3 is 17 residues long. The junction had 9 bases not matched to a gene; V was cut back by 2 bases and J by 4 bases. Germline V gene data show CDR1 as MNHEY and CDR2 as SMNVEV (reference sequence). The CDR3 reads CASSLGHPGQGNQPQHF. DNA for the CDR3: TGTGCCAGCAGTTTAGGGCACCCGGGACAGGGTAATCAGCCCCAGCATTTT.

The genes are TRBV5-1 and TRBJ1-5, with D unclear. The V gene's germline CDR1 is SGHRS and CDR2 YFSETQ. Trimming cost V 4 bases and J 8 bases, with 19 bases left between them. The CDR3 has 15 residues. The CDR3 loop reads CASSPTSSGSEPQHF. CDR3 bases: TGCGCCAGCAGCCCCACGTCCTCGGGTTCGGAGCCCCAGCATTTT.

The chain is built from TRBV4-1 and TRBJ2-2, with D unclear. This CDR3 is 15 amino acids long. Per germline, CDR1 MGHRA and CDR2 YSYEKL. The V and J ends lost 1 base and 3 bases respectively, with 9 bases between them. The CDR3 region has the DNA TGCGCCAGCAGCCAAGTCCCCTTTTACACCGGGGAGCTGTTTTTT. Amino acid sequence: CASSQVPFYTGELFF.

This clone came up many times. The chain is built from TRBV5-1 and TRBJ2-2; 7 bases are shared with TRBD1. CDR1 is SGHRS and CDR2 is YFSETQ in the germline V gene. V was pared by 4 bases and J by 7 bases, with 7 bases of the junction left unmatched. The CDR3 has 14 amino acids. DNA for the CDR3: TGCGCCAGCAGCCTCGACAGGGTGAACGGGGAGCTGTTTTTT. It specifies CASSLDRVNGELFF.

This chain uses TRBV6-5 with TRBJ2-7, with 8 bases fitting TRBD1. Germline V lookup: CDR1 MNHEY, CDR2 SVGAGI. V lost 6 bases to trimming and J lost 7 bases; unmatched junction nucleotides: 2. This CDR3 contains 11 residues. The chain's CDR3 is CASSRGREQYF. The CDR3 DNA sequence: TGTGCCAGCAGCAGGGGGCGGGAGCAGTACTTC.

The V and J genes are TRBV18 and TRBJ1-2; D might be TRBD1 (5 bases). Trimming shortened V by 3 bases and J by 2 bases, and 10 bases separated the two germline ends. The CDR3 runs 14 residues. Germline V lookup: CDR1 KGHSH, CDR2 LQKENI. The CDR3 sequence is CASSPSRENYGYTF. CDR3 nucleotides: TGTGCCAGCTCACCGAGCAGGGAAAACTATGGCTACACCTTC.

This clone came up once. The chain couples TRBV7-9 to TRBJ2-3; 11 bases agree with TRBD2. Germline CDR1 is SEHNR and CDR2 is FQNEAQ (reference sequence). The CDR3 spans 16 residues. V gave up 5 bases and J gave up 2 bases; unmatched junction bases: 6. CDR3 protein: CASSTQLAGDTDTQYF. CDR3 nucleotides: TGTGCCAGCAGCACCCAACTAGCGGGGGACACAGATACGCAGTATTTT.

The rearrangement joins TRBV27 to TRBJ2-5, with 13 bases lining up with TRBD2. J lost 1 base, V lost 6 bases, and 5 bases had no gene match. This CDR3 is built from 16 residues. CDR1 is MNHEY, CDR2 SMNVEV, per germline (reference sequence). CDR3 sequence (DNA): TGTGCCAGCAGGAGAGGACTAGCGGGGGCCCAAGAGACCCAGTACTTC. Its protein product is CASRRGLAGAQETQYF.

The CDR3 DNA reads TGTGCCAGCAGCTCACCCGGACAGGGGGCTTACGAGCAGTACTTC. It codes for CASSSPGQGAYEQYF. The V and J genes are TRBV7-8 and TRBJ2-7; 11 nucleotides agree with TRBD1. Germline loops: CDR1 SGHVS, CDR2 FQNEAQ. The CDR3 runs 15 residues. V lost 4 bases, J lost 4 bases, and 6 bases stayed unmatched.

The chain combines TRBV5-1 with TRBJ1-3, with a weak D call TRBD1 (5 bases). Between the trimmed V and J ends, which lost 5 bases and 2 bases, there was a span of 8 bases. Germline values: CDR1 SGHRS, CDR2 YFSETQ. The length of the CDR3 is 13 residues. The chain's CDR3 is CASRVGAGNTIYF. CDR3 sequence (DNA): TGCGCCAGCAGGGTAGGGGCTGGAAACACCATATATTTT.

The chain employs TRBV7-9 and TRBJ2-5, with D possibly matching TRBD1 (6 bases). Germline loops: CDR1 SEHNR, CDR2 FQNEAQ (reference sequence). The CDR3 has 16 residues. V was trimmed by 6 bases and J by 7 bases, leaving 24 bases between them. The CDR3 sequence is CASRVTTGKRRGTQYF. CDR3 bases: TGTGCCAGCAGAGTCACAACAGGGAAAAGGAGAGGGACCCAGTACTTC.

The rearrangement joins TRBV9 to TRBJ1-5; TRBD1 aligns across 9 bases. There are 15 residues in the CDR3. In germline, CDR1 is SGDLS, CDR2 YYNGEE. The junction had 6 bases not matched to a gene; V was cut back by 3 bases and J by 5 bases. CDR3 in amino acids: CASSETGGSYQPQHF. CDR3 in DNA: TGTGCCAGCAGCGAAACAGGGGGCTCTTATCAGCCCCAGCATTTT.

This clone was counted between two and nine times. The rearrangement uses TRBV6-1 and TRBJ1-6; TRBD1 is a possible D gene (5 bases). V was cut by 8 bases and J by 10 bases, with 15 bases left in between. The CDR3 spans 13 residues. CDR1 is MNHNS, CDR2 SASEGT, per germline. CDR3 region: CASAPGHESPLHF. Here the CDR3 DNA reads TGTGCCAGCGCCCCAGGGCATGAATCACCCCTCCACTTT.

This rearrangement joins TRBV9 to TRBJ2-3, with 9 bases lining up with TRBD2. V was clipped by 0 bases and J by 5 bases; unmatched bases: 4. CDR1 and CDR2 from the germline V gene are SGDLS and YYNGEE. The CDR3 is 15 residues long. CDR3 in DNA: TGTGCCAGCAGCGTAGCTGCGCGGGAGGGAGATACGCAGTATTTT. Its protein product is CASSVAAREGDTQYF.

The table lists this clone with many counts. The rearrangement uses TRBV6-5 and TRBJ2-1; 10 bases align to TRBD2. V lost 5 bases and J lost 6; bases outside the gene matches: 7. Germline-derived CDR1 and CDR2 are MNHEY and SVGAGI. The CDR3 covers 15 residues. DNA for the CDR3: TGTGCCAGCAGTCCTATCGGGACTAGCGTCAATGAGCAGTTCTTC. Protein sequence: CASSPIGTSVNEQFF.

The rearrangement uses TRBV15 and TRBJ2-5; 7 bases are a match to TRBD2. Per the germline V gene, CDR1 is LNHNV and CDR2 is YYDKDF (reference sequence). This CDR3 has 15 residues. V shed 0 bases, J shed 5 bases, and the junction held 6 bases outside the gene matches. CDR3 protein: CATSREWNGGETQYF. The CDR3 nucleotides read TGTGCCACCAGCAGAGAGTGGAACGGGGGGGAGACCCAGTACTTC. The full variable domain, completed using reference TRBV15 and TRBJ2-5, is DAMVIQNPRYQVTQFGKPVTLSCSQTLNHNVMYWYQQKSSQAPKLLFHYYDKDFNNEADTPDNFQSRRPNTSFCFLDIRSPGLGDTAMYLCATSREWNGGETQYFGPGTRLLVL.

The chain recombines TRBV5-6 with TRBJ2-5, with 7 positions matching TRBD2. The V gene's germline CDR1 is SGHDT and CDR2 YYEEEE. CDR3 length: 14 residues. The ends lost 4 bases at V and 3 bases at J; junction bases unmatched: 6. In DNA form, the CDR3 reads TGTGCCAGCAGCCGACTAGCTGATAAAGAGACCCAGTACTTC. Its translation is CASSRLADKETQYF.